Below are 26 T cell receptor beta chains sequenced from a single sample in a study of cytomegalovirus exposure and HLA in healthy donors. It was with 60 Vbeta and 13 Jbeta primers that the PCR ran. Sequencing used immunoSEQ multiplex PCR; TCRdb keeps in-frame clones, though not all of them. The table includes around 150,000 clones, about 82% detected once. Sequences were obtained from PBMCs. These receptor sequences come from a male donor in good health and CMV-seronegative.

This clone was recorded only once. V and J are TRBV27 and TRBJ2-7; 14 nucleotides line up with TRBD2. Germline loops: CDR1 MNHEY, CDR2 SMNVEV (reference sequence). V was clipped by 5 bases and J by 7 bases; unmatched bases: 7. CDR3 length equals 15 residues. The CDR3 coding sequence is TGTGCCAGCAGTCCCGGACTAGCGGGAGGACTTGAGCAGTACTTC. Translated, it gives CASSPGLAGGLEQYF.

The chain links TRBV6-6 to TRBJ2-2; 13 nucleotides align to TRBD2. V lost 0 bases and J lost 6; bases outside the gene matches: 1. The CDR3 has 16 amino acids. CDR1 is MNHNY, CDR2 SVGAGI, per germline (reference sequence). This CDR3 reads CASSYSGTSGAGELFF. CDR3 in DNA: TGTGCCAGCAGTTACTCGGGGACTAGCGGGGCCGGGGAGCTGTTTTTT.

The genes are TRBV6-1 and TRBJ2-7; weak D call: TRBD2 (5 bases). Trimming removed 2 bases from V and 4 bases from J, with 12 bases in between. CDR1 and CDR2 (germline): MNHNS, SASEGT. The CDR3 spans 14 residues. CDR3 region: CASSEFVGGYEQYF. The CDR3 nucleotides read TGTGCCAGCAGTGAATTTGTAGGAGGTTACGAGCAGTACTTC.

The gene calls are TRBV5-1 and TRBJ2-5, with a tentative D call TRBD2 (6 bases). The J call may be wrong; the DNA end is better matched by TRBJ2-7. The CDR3 is made up of 14 amino acids. Germline V gene sequence: CDR1 SGHRS, CDR2 YFSETQ. The chain's CDR3 is CASSTGDGGSEQYF. CDR3 DNA sequence: TGCGCCAGCAGCACCGGGGACGGAGGGTCCGAGCAGTACTTC.

The chain uses TRBV5-6 and TRBJ2-1, with 15 bases identical to TRBD2. The junction had 6 bases not matched to a gene; V was cut back by 5 bases and J by 6 bases. The length of the CDR3 is 16 residues. Looked up from germline, CDR1 is SGHDT and CDR2 is YYEEEE. The CDR3 sequence: CASSPRTSGRGNEQFF. CDR3 DNA: TGTGCCAGCAGTCCCAGGACTAGCGGGAGGGGCAATGAGCAGTTCTTC. Based on the CDR3 plus reference TRBV5-6 and TRBJ2-1, the full variable domain is DAGVTQSPTHLIKTRGQQVTLRCSPKSGHDTVSWYQQALGQGPQFIFQYYEEEERQRGNFPDRFSGHQFPNYSSELNVNALLLGDSALYLCASSPRTSGRGNEQFFGPGTRLTVL.

CDR3 in amino acids: CASSWTGETEAFF. CDR3 nucleotides: TGTGCCAGCAGCTGGACAGGGGAGACTGAAGCTTTCTTT. The rearrangement uses TRBV7-9 and TRBJ1-1; 9 nucleotides align to TRBD1. V was pared by 4 bases and J by 5 bases, with 2 bases of the junction left unmatched. CDR1 SEHNR and CDR2 FQNEAQ come from the germline V gene (reference sequence). The CDR3 loop spans 13 amino acids.

The rearrangement links TRBV18 to TRBJ2-7; D possibly corresponds to TRBD1 (6 bases). Germline CDR1 reads KGHSH; CDR2 reads LQKENI. There are 16 residues in the CDR3. V lost 5 bases and J lost 0, with 17 bases in between. CDR3 in amino acids: CASSTPDSGSSYEQYF. The CDR3 region has the DNA TGTGCCAGCTCAACCCCGGACAGTGGAAGCTCCTACGAGCAGTACTTC.

The chain employs TRBV7-9 and TRBJ2-2, with 9 bases matching TRBD1. CDR3 length equals 16 residues. The germline gives CDR1 SEHNR, CDR2 FQNEAQ (reference sequence). V gave up 3 bases and J gave up 3 bases; unmatched junction bases: 5. In DNA, the CDR3 is TGTGCCAGCAGCTTTACAGGGGGCGCGTACACCGGGGAGCTGTTTTTT. This gives the protein CASSFTGGAYTGELFF.

The CDR3 reads CASSLGRGGHYNEQFF. CDR3 DNA sequence: TGTGCCAGCAGCTTGGGACGGGGGGGCCACTACAATGAGCAGTTCTTC. The V and J genes are TRBV5-6 and TRBJ2-1, with 8 bases aligning to TRBD2. V trimming: 0 bases; J trimming: 3 bases; junction bases outside the gene matches: 5. CDR3 length equals 16 residues. Germline V gene data show CDR1 as SGHDT and CDR2 as YYEEEE.

The V and J genes are TRBV4-2 and TRBJ1-1; D remains unclear. Germline V CDR1 and CDR2: LGHNA, YNFKEQ. V shed 0 bases and J shed 10 bases, with 12 bases lying between them. CDR3 length equals 13 residues. CDR3 residues: CASSQEEGSGAFF. The CDR3 DNA follows: TGTGCCAGCAGCCAAGAAGAGGGCTCGGGAGCTTTCTTT.

The chain links TRBV19 to TRBJ1-2, with 8 bases matching TRBD1. Looked up from germline, CDR1 is LNHDA and CDR2 is SQIVND (reference sequence). The CDR3 length is 15 residues. CDR3 residues: CGVGTGVKGHYGYTF. In DNA form, the CDR3 reads TGTGGAGTCGGGACAGGCGTCAAAGGGCACTATGGCTACACCTTC.

This chain uses TRBV5-1 with TRBJ1-1; 9 bases are shared with TRBD1. Germline V lookup: CDR1 SGHRS, CDR2 YFSETQ. The CDR3 runs 22 residues. V trimming: 1 base; J trimming: 1 base; junction bases outside the gene matches: 23. Here the CDR3 reads CASSLRFAGTGRTTEGNTEAFF. In nucleotides, the CDR3 is TGCGCCAGCAGCTTGAGGTTTGCCGGGACAGGGAGGACTACTGAGGGGAACACTGAAGCTTTCTTT. Variable domain in full (rest from reference TRBV5-1 and TRBJ1-1): KAGVTQTPRYLIKTRGQQVTLSCSPISGHRSVSWYQQTPGQGLQFLFEYFSETQRNKGNFPGRFSGRQFSNSRSEMNVSTLELGDSALYLCASSLRFAGTGRTTEGNTEAFFGQGTRLTVV.

This clone was seen a handful of times. The chain uses TRBV28 and TRBJ2-7; TRBD2 might be the D (5 bases). Germline assignment: CDR1 MDHEN and CDR2 SYDVKM. The CDR3 loop spans 13 amino acids. V lost 5 bases and J 6 bases, leaving 14 bases between the germline ends. The CDR3 protein is CASSLLAGLEQYF. DNA for the CDR3: TGTGCCAGCAGTCTCCTCGCCGGACTCGAGCAGTACTTC.

The chain is built from TRBV5-1 and TRBJ2-7; D perhaps matches TRBD2 (5 bases). CDR3 size: 14 residues. Germline CDR1 is SGHRS and CDR2 is YFSETQ. The V end lost 4 bases, the J end lost 5 bases, and 16 bases lay between the germline ends. CDR3 sequence (DNA): TGCGCCAGCAGCGGGAGACCCAGCCTCCACGAGCAGTACTTC. It codes for CASSGRPSLHEQYF.

The V gene is TRBV7-9, the J gene TRBJ2-1, with 13 bases lining up with TRBD2. The germline V gene encodes CDR1 SEHNR and CDR2 FQNEAQ (reference sequence). The V segment lost 5 bases and the J segment 0 bases; nucleotides outside the gene matches: 4. This CDR3 spans 17 amino acids. The CDR3 protein is CASSPTSGRASYNEQFF. The CDR3 coding sequence is TGTGCCAGCAGCCCAACTAGCGGGAGGGCCTCCTACAATGAGCAGTTCTTC.

The rearrangement joins TRBV7-2 to TRBJ2-7; 8 bases are shared with TRBD2. V shed 4 bases, J shed 3 bases, and the junction held 8 bases outside the gene matches. The germline gives CDR1 SGHTA, CDR2 FQGNSA. CDR3 length: 15 residues. Written as DNA, the CDR3 is TGTGCCAGCAGCTCCTCTCCGGGACTAGGCTACGAGCAGTACTTC. Translated: CASSSSPGLGYEQYF.

This rearrangement joins TRBV6-8 to TRBJ1-1; a weak D match, TRBD1 (5 bases). V dropped 1 base and J dropped 3 bases, with 33 bases sitting between them. The CDR3 contains 22 residues. Germline-derived CDR1 and CDR2 are MNHGY and SAAAGT. The CDR3 here is CASSYFLFRDSLSTPNHTEAFF. CDR3 in DNA: TGTGCCAGCAGTTACTTCCTCTTCCGGGACTCTCTGTCGACTCCCAATCACACTGAAGCTTTCTTT.

Comment on this clone: Germline is not matched at one junction end, which may reflect a read error. The same CDR3 is also encoded by other DNA sequences in this sample. The chain carries TRBV7-9 and TRBJ2-7; D possibly corresponds to TRBD2 (5 bases). Per germline, CDR1 SEHNR and CDR2 FQNEAQ (reference sequence). The CDR3 is 14 residues long. CDR3 sequence: CSSSLVGASYEQYF. CDR3 nucleotide sequence: TGTTCCAGCAGCTTAGTGGGAGCAAGCTACGAGCAGTACTTC.

This clone was found a few times. The chain recombines TRBV7-3 with TRBJ2-1, with 8 bases fitting TRBD1. The germline V gene has CDR1 SGHTA and CDR2 FQGTGA. This CDR3 spans 17 amino acids. With V trimmed by 4 bases and J by 8 bases, 16 bases remained unmatched. The CDR3 sequence: CASSCGQGRCDGDEQFF. CDR3 coding DNA: TGTGCCAGCAGCTGCGGACAGGGAAGATGTGATGGGGATGAGCAGTTCTTC.

This chain joins TRBV6-1 and TRBJ2-7; possibly TRBD1 for D (6 bases). The V gene lost 6 bases and the J gene lost 3 bases, with 12 bases spanning the gap. Looked up from germline, CDR1 is MNHNS and CDR2 is SASEGT. The CDR3 has 13 residues. The CDR3 sequence: CASSTGLIYEQYF. Written as DNA, the CDR3 is TGTGCCAGCAGCACAGGGCTCATCTACGAGCAGTACTTC.

This clone occurred once. The chain carries TRBV7-2 and TRBJ1-6; 7 positions match TRBD1. The CDR3 is 16 amino acids. Germline assignment: CDR1 SGHTA and CDR2 FQGNSA. With V trimmed by 5 bases and J by 8 bases, 12 bases remained unmatched. The CDR3 protein is CASSPGTAPHDSPLHF. DNA for the CDR3: TGTGCCAGCAGCCCCGGGACAGCCCCTCACGATTCACCCCTCCACTTT.

There are a few counts of this clone. The chain employs TRBV13 and TRBJ2-5; the match to TRBD1 covers 9 bases. This CDR3 has 14 amino acids. Trimming at V came to 6 bases and at J to 7 bases, leaving 9 bases not matched to a gene. Germline loops: CDR1 PRHDT, CDR2 FYEKMQ (reference sequence). For the CDR3, the DNA is TGTGCCAGCAGTGCCCGGACAGGGGAAGTGACCCAGTACTTC. Translated: CASSARTGEVTQYF.

V gene TRBV28 combines with J gene TRBJ1-4; 7 bases line up with TRBD1. V lost 5 bases to trimming and J lost 8 bases; unmatched junction nucleotides: 11. Germline CDR1 MDHEN, CDR2 SYDVKM. This CDR3 is 15 amino acids long. In nucleotides, the CDR3 is TGTGCCAGCAGTGCCTACCGGGACAGACAAGAAAAACTGTTTTTT. Protein: CASSAYRDRQEKLFF.

The sample holds a few counts of this clone. The J gene is TRBJ2-1, the V gene TRBV6-1, with D possibly matching TRBD2 (5 bases). V was trimmed by 6 bases and J by 7 bases, leaving 16 bases between them. The CDR3 runs 14 residues. The germline CDR1 and CDR2 sequences are MNHNS and SASEGT. The CDR3 here is CASRERSESNEQFF. The DNA for the CDR3 is TGTGCCAGCAGGGAGCGGTCTGAGTCGAATGAGCAGTTCTTC.

This chain joins TRBV7-8 and TRBJ2-2; 13 positions match TRBD2. Germline assignment: CDR1 SGHVS and CDR2 FQNEAQ. The CDR3 totals 18 residues. After removal of 1 base from V and 5 bases from J, the junction contained 7 bases not matched to a gene. The CDR3, as DNA: TGTGCCAGCAGCTTAGGTGGGACTAGCGGGGCACGAACCGGGGAGCTGTTTTTT. Encoded protein: CASSLGGTSGARTGELFF.

This clone was seen many times. The V gene is TRBV6-5, the J gene TRBJ2-1, with 8 bases fitting TRBD2. CDR1 and CDR2 (germline): MNHEY, SVGAGI. There are 14 residues in the CDR3. V shed 2 bases, J shed 3 bases, and the junction held 0 bases outside the gene matches. The CDR3, as DNA: TGTGCCAGCAGTTACGGGACTAGCTACAATGAGCAGTTCTTC. It codes for CASSYGTSYNEQFF.